This T cell receptor beta chain was obtained from a study of shared clonotypes between healthy human individuals. Findings and caveats of the study: Naive CD4 clonotype sharing across several donors was roughly 5%. Measured sharing among donors was expected to vary with sequencing depth. Lower generation probabilities were found for non-shared clonotypes than for those shared by all four donors.

The naive CD8 fraction comprised CD45RO-negative cells positively selected for CCR7 and excluded terminally differentiated effector memory CD45RA+ cells. In regard to this clone: The antigen is not known.

Germline V gene lookup returns CDR1 LGHNA and CDR2 YSLEER. J was trimmed by 5 bases and V by 1 base; bases with no gene match: 11. This CDR3 contains 16 residues. Assay: immunoSEQ multiplex PCR; the TCRdb copy retains only in-frame clones and omits some. The data show about 2,100,000 clones, approximately 94% seen once. The TCR was taken from a man younger than 35 in good health. Some clones in this sample may be carry-over from other donors' samples. The genes are TRBV4-3 and TRBJ2-7; 7 nucleotides match TRBD2. Sequencing input: naive CD8+ T cells from PBMCs. This CDR3 is CASSQGSMRRGDEQYF. For the CDR3, the DNA is TGCGCCAGCAGCCAAGGCTCAATGCGTCGGGGGGACGAGCAGTACTTC.